The subject of this entry is one T cell receptor (beta chain). The germline V and J ends were trimmed by 2 bases and 4 bases, with 13 bases remaining between them. The CDR3 has 14 residues. Looked up from germline, CDR1 is GTSNPN and CDR2 is SVGIG (reference sequence). Assay used: immunoSEQ multiplex PCR; TCRdb lists only in-frame clones, some missing. The sample shows over 150,000 clones, approximately 85% of them seen only once. Adults between about 18 and 95 years of age took part from 24 US areas. This entry belongs to a study of blood T cell repertoires in COVID-19. Overall study context: Italy, Spain and the United States were the sources of the convalescent and acute COVID-19 samples.

The TCR sequence derives from a man aged 35 to 55 who had recovered from COVID-19. Sequences were obtained from PBMCs or T cells enriched from blood (not recorded which). The chain joins TRBV30 to TRBJ2-3; D is uncertain. The CDR3 spells CAWSSPLLPDTQYF. CDR3 DNA sequence: TGTGCCTGGAGTTCTCCTCTACTCCCAGATACGCAGTATTTT.